This T cell receptor (beta chain) originates from a study of neoadjuvant nivolumab and ipilimumab in lung cancer. The method was immunoSEQ multiplex PCR; TCRdb's version includes in-frame clones alone and lacks a portion of them. The data hold around 19,000 clones, with more than 75% observed a single time. Germline lookup yields CDR1 KGHSH and CDR2 LQKENI. CDR3 size: 12 residues. Trimming left V 2 bases short and J 4 bases short, with 6 bases between. This clonotype originated in an adult with non-small cell lung cancer. The chain has TRBV18 and TRBJ2-7; D ambiguous. The specimen comprised peripheral blood, sampled before neoadjuvant nivolumab, alone or with ipilimumab. CDR3 DNA: TGTGCCAGCTCACCAACAGAGTACGAGCAGTACTTC. Its translation: CASSPTEYEQYF. The full variable domain, its missing parts supplied by reference TRBV18 and TRBJ2-7, is NAGVMQNPRHLVRRRGQEARLRCSPMKGHSHVYWYRQLPEEGLKFMVYLQKENIIDESGMPKERFSAEFPKEGPSILRIQQVVRGDSAAYFCASSPTEYEQYFGPGTRLTVT.